The 24 T cell receptor beta chains in this list originate from one sample, sequenced in a study of T cells after yellow fever vaccination (dated by TCRdb to the late 2010s). Libraries came from 5' RACE. For sequencing, an Illumina NovaSeq 6000 was employed. TCRdb ran its own pipeline on the public reads, namely fastp trimming at Q25 and MiXCR clone calling, and kept in-frame beta chains. Rows merge per CDR3 protein into single entries with the most common DNA and genes. This sample has 300,000 to 350,000 distinct CDR3 sequences in its table, and 3.5% to 4.5% of those were observed once. Of the sample, roughly 21% falls within the top ten clones. The label giving this sample's treatment or condition can be read as: live attenuated yellow fever vaccine strain. Specimen: PBMCs, collected 15 days after the yellow fever booster vaccination. These receptors originate from a man aged 18 to 29 who received the YFV17D yellow fever vaccine.

This clonotype was seen at least ten times. This sequence joins TRBV5-1 and TRBJ1-1; D is perhaps TRBD1 (6 bases). This CDR3 comprises 14 residues. V was shortened by 0 bases and J by 4 bases, with 10 bases between the two germline ends. Germline CDR1 reads SGHRS; CDR2 reads YFSETQ. CDR3 sequence: CASSLDRASTEAFF. In nucleotides, the CDR3 is TGCGCCAGCAGCTTGGACAGGGCGAGCACTGAAGCTTTCTTT.

The gene calls are TRBV7-2 and TRBJ1-2; 7 nucleotides agree with TRBD1. The germline V gene has CDR1 SGHTA and CDR2 FQGNSA. The V gene end was trimmed by 4 bases and the J gene end by 7 bases; junction bases not matched to a gene: 9. This CDR3 is 14 amino acids long. CDR3 in DNA: TGTGCCAGCAGCTCGATATACAGGGGAGGTGGCTACACCTTC. Residues: CASSSIYRGGGYTF.

This clonotype showed up many times. The V gene is TRBV7-3, the J gene TRBJ2-1; TRBD2 is a possible D gene (5 bases). There are 16 residues in the CDR3. Trimming pared 3 bases from V and 3 bases from J, leaving 15 bases between. Germline V gene sequence: CDR1 SGHTA, CDR2 FQGTGA. CDR3 DNA: TGTGCCAGCAGCTTGGCCGGAGGAGCGGTCTACAATGAGCAGTTCTTC. It encodes CASSLAGGAVYNEQFF.

This chain connects TRBV11-1 to TRBJ2-2, with D tentatively TRBD1 or TRBD2 (6 bases each). This CDR3 comprises 17 residues. Germline V gene lookup returns CDR1 SGHAT and CDR2 FQDESV (reference sequence). The ends were cut back, 1 base at V and 4 bases at J, with 16 bases in the middle. CDR3 loop: CASSLEVWGARTGELFF. As DNA, the CDR3 is TGTGCCAGCAGCTTAGAAGTTTGGGGGGCCCGCACCGGGGAGCTGTTTTTT.

This clonotype was picked up a small number of times. The J gene is TRBJ1-1, the V gene TRBV4-3; the D is unclear. In germline, CDR1 is LGHNA, CDR2 YSLEER. Trimming left V 2 bases short and J 4 bases short, with 8 bases between. The CDR3 covers 13 residues. DNA for the CDR3: TGCGCCAGCAGCCAATACCCAGCCACTGAAGCTTTCTTT. Translated, it gives CASSQYPATEAFF.

The chain is built from TRBV28 and TRBJ2-7, with 7 bases aligning to TRBD1. Germline CDR1 reads MDHEN; CDR2 reads SYDVKM. This CDR3 contains 15 residues. After removal of 4 bases from V and 1 base from J, the junction contained 7 bases not matched to a gene. The CDR3 DNA reads as TGTGCCAGCAGTTCCGCCTCGACAGGGTCCTACGAGCAGTACGTC. Translating gives CASSSASTGSYEQYV.

This clonotype was seen at least ten times. This chain joins TRBV28 and TRBJ2-3; D remains ambiguous. The CDR3 has 13 amino acids. V was shortened by 2 bases and J by 4 bases, with 7 bases between the two germline ends. CDR1 MDHEN and CDR2 SYDVKM come from the germline V gene. The CDR3 here is CASSLVGPDTQYF. Written as DNA, the CDR3 is TGTGCCAGCAGTTTAGTCGGGCCAGATACGCAGTATTTT. Using reference TRBV28 and TRBJ2-3 for the parts outside the CDR3, the full variable domain is DVKVTQSSRYLVKRTGEKVFLECVQDMDHENMFWYRQDPGLGLRLIYFSYDVKMKEKGDIPEGYSVSREKKERFSLILESASTNQTSMYLCASSLVGPDTQYFGPGTRLTVL.

A few counts support this clonotype. Here the CDR3 DNA reads TGTGCCAGCAGTTTATCCCGACAGATGAACACTGAAGCTTTCTTT. Its protein is CASSLSRQMNTEAFF. The V call is TRBV27, the J call TRBJ1-1, with a possible D match to TRBD1 (5 bases). The V and J ends lost 0 bases and 0 bases respectively, with 8 bases between them. Per germline, CDR1 MNHEY and CDR2 SMNVEV (reference sequence). The CDR3 contains 15 residues.

This clonotype was seen a handful of times. The chain employs TRBV2 and TRBJ2-3, with 14 bases identical to TRBD2. The CDR3 is 17 residues long. Germline V CDR1 and CDR2: SNHLY, FYNNEI. Trimming took 1 base from V and 3 from J; bases not matched to a gene: 3. CDR3 bases: TGTGCCAGCAGTGAAGGGACTAGCGGGGGGATTACAGATACGCAGTATTTT. Its protein product is CASSEGTSGGITDTQYF.

This clonotype was detected a few times. The V gene is TRBV24-1, the J gene TRBJ1-2, with D uncertain. The CDR3 is 12 residues long. From germline, CDR1 is KGHDR and CDR2 SFDVKD. V was pared by 3 bases and J by 9 bases, with 10 bases between. The chain's CDR3 is CATSDGRLSYTF. CDR3 in DNA: TGTGCCACCAGTGATGGTCGCTTGAGCTACACCTTC.

The table lists this clonotype with many counts. The V call is TRBV6-1, the J call TRBJ1-2; 12 nucleotides agree with TRBD1. This CDR3 spans 14 amino acids. V shed 8 bases and J 8 bases; nucleotides not matched to a gene: 9. The germline V gene has CDR1 MNHNS and CDR2 SASEGT. CDR3 protein: CASAHRDRGPGYTF. DNA for the CDR3: TGTGCCAGCGCCCACCGGGACAGGGGGCCGGGCTACACCTTC.

This clonotype was observed a few times. The chain joins TRBV5-1 to TRBJ2-1; D is uncertain. Germline CDR1 reads SGHRS; CDR2 reads YFSETQ. This CDR3 region has 15 residues. Trimming pared 4 bases from V and 6 bases from J, leaving 17 bases between. The CDR3 DNA is TGCGCCAGCAGCCTGGACCCCGACCGGCCCAATGAGCAGTTCTTC. It is translated as CASSLDPDRPNEQFF.

The V and J genes are TRBV6-5 and TRBJ1-1, with D perhaps TRBD1 (5 bases). The germline V and J ends were trimmed by 6 bases and 0 bases, with 14 bases remaining between them. The CDR3 spans 15 residues. The germline gives CDR1 MNHEY, CDR2 SVGAGI. This CDR3 reads CASRLSTDMNTEAFF. In nucleotides, the CDR3 is TGTGCCAGCAGGCTTTCGACAGATATGAACACTGAAGCTTTCTTT.

This clonotype was observed at least ten times. The chain has TRBV20-1 and TRBJ1-1, with unresolved D. The CDR3 spans 13 residues. V was trimmed by 5 bases and J by 3 bases, leaving 13 bases between them. CDR1 and CDR2 (germline): DFQATT, SNEGSKA (reference sequence). The CDR3 sequence is CSASRSRDTEAFF. DNA for the CDR3: TGCAGTGCTTCCAGAAGCCGGGACACTGAAGCTTTCTTT.

This clonotype has just a few counts. The J gene is TRBJ2-7, the V gene TRBV12-3 or TRBV12-4; 8 bases are a match to TRBD1. The CDR3 has 14 amino acids. J lost 6 bases, V lost 6 bases, and 10 bases had no gene match. The CDR3 DNA sequence: TGTGCCAGCAGAAGAGCGGACAGGGTGGCCGAGCAGTACTTC. This gives the protein CASRRADRVAEQYF.

The chain has TRBV5-1 and TRBJ1-6, with D maybe TRBD1 (5 bases). Germline V gives CDR1 SGHRS, CDR2 YFSETQ. The CDR3 spans 17 residues. Trimming took 1 base from V and 3 from J, leaving 14 bases between them. The CDR3 DNA sequence: TGCGCCAGCAGCTTGTACCTGGGGGAAGGCTATAATTCACCCCTCCACTTT. Protein sequence: CASSLYLGEGYNSPLHF.

V usage is TRBV5-1 and J usage is TRBJ2-2; D is unresolved. CDR1 SGHRS and CDR2 YFSETQ come from the germline V gene. The CDR3 length is 15 residues. The ends were cut back, 2 bases at V and 5 bases at J, with 13 bases in the middle. CDR3 in DNA: TGCGCCAGCAGCTTAACCATAGTGCAAACCGGGGAGCTGTTTTTT. Translation gives CASSLTIVQTGELFF. Based on the CDR3 plus reference TRBV5-1 and TRBJ2-2, the full variable domain is KAGVTQTPRYLIKTRGQQVTLSCSPISGHRSVSWYQQTPGQGLQFLFEYFSETQRNKGNFPGRFSGRQFSNSRSEMNVSTLELGDSALYLCASSLTIVQTGELFFGEGSRLTVL.

This clonotype was detected a few times. V gene TRBV7-2 combines with J gene TRBJ1-2; TRBD1 matches at 7 bases. Trimming cost V 6 bases and J 2 bases; bases outside gene matches: 6. CDR3 size: 14 residues. From germline, CDR1 is SGHTA and CDR2 FQGNSA. The CDR3 here is CASRPTTGNYGYTF. In DNA, the CDR3 is TGTGCCAGCAGACCCACGACAGGGAACTATGGCTACACCTTC.

This clonotype has ten or more counts. V is TRBV7-2 and J is TRBJ2-7; 8 positions agree with TRBD2. V lost 5 bases to trimming and J lost 7 bases; unmatched junction nucleotides: 10. The germline CDR1 and CDR2 sequences are SGHTA and FQGNSA. There are 14 residues in the CDR3. The CDR3 DNA is TGTGCCAGCAGCCAAGCCGGGGGGGCGGCTGAGCAGTACGTC. This encodes CASSQAGGAAEQYV.

The table lists this clonotype with many counts. The rearrangement links TRBV7-3 to TRBJ1-6, with a weak D call TRBD1 (6 bases). This CDR3 has 14 amino acids. Germline CDR1 reads SGHTA; CDR2 reads FQGTGA. V lost 1 base and J 6 bases, leaving 7 bases between the germline ends. The CDR3 protein is CASSLRGPNSPLHF. CDR3 bases: TGTGCCAGCAGCTTAAGGGGGCCTAATTCACCCCTCCACTTT.

Only a few counts were recorded for this clonotype. The chain uses TRBV7-2 and TRBJ2-5; D is perhaps TRBD2 (5 bases). Germline-derived CDR1 and CDR2 are SGHTA and FQGNSA. With 4 bases removed from V and 5 bases from J, the gap between germline ends came to 11 bases. The CDR3 spans 13 residues. CDR3 DNA: TGTGCCAGCAGCTCACCCCGCGGGGAGACCCAGTACTTC. It encodes CASSSPRGETQYF.

At least ten counts were recorded for this clonotype. This chain links TRBV7-2 with TRBJ2-5, with 12 positions matching TRBD2. The germline V gene has CDR1 SGHTA and CDR2 FQGNSA. Trimming took 5 bases from V and 4 from J; bases not matched to a gene: 2. The CDR3 loop spans 14 amino acids. In DNA, the CDR3 is TGTGCCAGCAGCCAGGGACTAGCGGGAGAGACCCAGTACTTC. Protein: CASSQGLAGETQYF.

The chain has TRBV6-2 or TRBV6-3 and TRBJ1-5; D gene ambiguous. This CDR3 is built from 13 residues. V lost 0 bases to trimming and J lost 11 bases, with 11 bases between them. Per the germline V gene, CDR1 is MNHEY and CDR2 is SVGEGT. The CDR3 region has the DNA TGTGCCAGCAGTTACTCTTTGGCGATCACCCAGCATTTT. As protein: CASSYSLAITQHF.

The chain employs TRBV5-1 and TRBJ1-5; D unclear. Germline CDR1 is SGHRS and CDR2 is YFSETQ. This CDR3 region has 14 residues. Trimming cost V 3 bases and J 7 bases, with 14 bases left between them. CDR3 in amino acids: CASSSGEGGQPQHF. The CDR3 DNA follows: TGCGCCAGCAGCTCGGGAGAGGGTGGGCAGCCCCAGCATTTT.